Below are 4 T cell receptor beta chains sequenced from a single sample in a study of blood T cell repertoires in COVID-19. Sequencing used immunoSEQ multiplex PCR; TCRdb keeps in-frame clones, though not all of them. The sample includes roughly 38,000 clones, 85% to 90% seen only once; the top ten take around 10%. The sequencing sample was made of peripheral blood. These TCRs come from a man between 65 and 85 years old with acute or convalescent COVID-19.

The chain employs TRBV2 and TRBJ2-3; D is ambiguous. Trimming removed 7 bases at V and 0 bases at J, with 8 bases between. The CDR3 consists of 13 residues. Germline values: CDR1 SNHLY, CDR2 FYNNEI. The CDR3 nucleotides are TGTGCCAGCAATGGCAGGAGCACAGATACGCAGTATTTT. Its protein product is CASNGRSTDTQYF.

Only a few counts were recorded for this clone. The chain uses TRBV7-3 and TRBJ2-1; TRBD2 agrees at 10 bases. The CDR3 has 14 residues. Germline CDR1 is SGHTA and CDR2 is FQGTGA. J gave up 10 bases and V 4 bases, and 7 bases lay outside the gene matches. The CDR3 protein is CASSSVQTSGEQFF. The CDR3 DNA follows: TGTGCCAGCAGCTCTGTCCAGACTAGCGGGGAGCAGTTCTTC. The entire variable domain, with the rest obtained from reference TRBV7-3 and TRBJ2-1, is as follows: GAGVSQTPSNKVTEKGKYVELRCDPISGHTALYWYRQSLGQGPEFLIYFQGTGAADDSGLPNDRFFAVRPEGSVSTLKIQRTERGDSAVYLCASSSVQTSGEQFFGPGTRLTVL.

This clone was seen only a few times. This chain connects TRBV10-3 to TRBJ2-1, with 8 bases that match TRBD1. V was pared by 3 bases and J by 7 bases, with 8 bases of the junction left unmatched. This CDR3 contains 15 residues. Germline lookup yields CDR1 ENHRY and CDR2 SYGVKD. The CDR3 region is CAISDGQGKLNEQFF. CDR3 sequence (DNA): TGTGCCATCAGTGATGGACAGGGAAAACTAAATGAGCAGTTCTTC.

V usage is TRBV6-6 and J usage is TRBJ1-1, with 7 bases aligning to TRBD1. This CDR3 has 16 residues. The trim removed 2 bases at V and 1 base at J, leaving 7 bases unmatched. Germline CDR1 and CDR2: MNHNY and SVGAGI (reference sequence). CDR3 in amino acids: CASSYRQGPRNTEAFF. In DNA, the CDR3 is TGTGCCAGCAGTTACAGACAGGGCCCGCGGAACACTGAAGCTTTCTTT.